The source of this TCR beta chain is a study of T cells after yellow fever vaccination. After removal of 3 bases from V and 12 bases from J, the junction contained 16 bases not matched to a gene. From germline, CDR1 is MNHEY and CDR2 SVGAGI. The CDR3 runs 16 residues. Production of TCR cDNA was by 5'RACE template switching, which also added a universal primer site and UMIs. MiXCR, applied by TCRdb to the 5' RACE reads, yields one record per CDR3 protein. The table records roughly 45,000 distinct CDR3 sequences, 5.5% to 8% of them present only once. Study results and caveats: Though it reached lower strength, the secondary response hit its peak faster, day 5 versus 15. Repertoires sorted by FACS could include abundant clonotypes that are contaminants from the bulk population.

The rearrangement joins TRBV6-5 to TRBJ2-1; 8 bases are shared with TRBD2. The sequenced sample was PBMCs, either bulk or a sorted T-cell subset (CD4+, CD8+, memory, or dextramer-sorted; not recorded which), obtained 45 days after the yellow fever booster vaccination. This sequence originates from a young man who received the YFV17D yellow fever vaccine. The CDR3 spells CASSYEGGRNSWGQFF. The CDR3 DNA sequence: TGTGCCAGCAGTTATGAGGGCGGGAGGAATAGCTGGGGGCAGTTCTTC.